These 19 T cell receptor beta chains share one sample of origin, sequenced in a study of blood T cells in healthy people across ages. A sample-barcoded 5' primer and a J-beta primer mix were used in a second PCR of about 6 to 11 cycles. TCRdb ran MiXCR on the 5' RACE reads and lists one entry per CDR3 protein. The data show just over 1 million distinct CDR3 sequences, with 35% to 50% seen just once and about 20% held by the top ten. Material for sequencing was blood. These receptors were collected from a woman aged 55-70 years in good health.

V is TRBV29-1 and J is TRBJ2-1; TRBD2 matches at 7 bases. Germline CDR1 and CDR2: SQVTM and ANQGSEA. This CDR3 comprises 12 residues. The CDR3 region is CIGGSNPNEQFF. The CDR3 DNA is TGCATTGGCGGGAGCAATCCCAATGAGCAGTTCTTC.

This clonotype was seen a few times. This chain connects TRBV27 to TRBJ1-1; D ambiguous. The CDR3 is 11 residues long. CDR1 MNHEY and CDR2 SMNVEV come from the germline V gene (reference sequence). Between the trimmed V and J ends, which lost 3 bases and 8 bases, there was a span of 7 bases. CDR3 DNA sequence: TGTGCCAGCAGTTTGGGCTTAGAAGCTTTCTTT. Translating it yields CASSLGLEAFF.

This clonotype occurred a few times. The chain combines TRBV10-3 with TRBJ2-3, with 8 bases that match TRBD2. The CDR3 loop spans 13 amino acids. J lost 4 bases, V lost 8 bases, and 5 bases had no gene match. Germline-derived CDR1 and CDR2 are ENHRY and SYGVKD. CDR3 DNA sequence: TGTGCCATCCTTAGCGGGAATGCAGATACGCAGTATTTT. It translates to CAILSGNADTQYF.

This clonotype was observed a handful of times. The genes are TRBV2 and TRBJ2-7; no clear D gene. CDR1 and CDR2 from the germline V gene are SNHLY and FYNNEI. There are 14 residues in the CDR3. Deletions cut 9 bases from V and 2 bases from J, with 17 bases between. In DNA, the CDR3 is TGTGCCAGATCTCGGGTGGGTCGGGCCTACGAGCAGTACTTC. Translating gives CARSRVGRAYEQYF.

This clonotype was counted a few times. This chain links TRBV20-1 with TRBJ2-3; 7 bases are shared with TRBD1. The CDR3 loop spans 15 amino acids. Germline CDR1 DFQATT, CDR2 SNEGSKA (reference sequence). Trimming at V came to 6 bases and at J to 0 bases, leaving 9 bases not matched to a gene. CDR3 region: CSAEDRRSSTDTQYF. CDR3 nucleotide sequence: TGCAGTGCAGAGGACAGGAGGTCAAGCACAGATACGCAGTATTTT.

The J gene is TRBJ2-1, the V gene TRBV7-6; TRBD1 agrees at 10 bases. CDR1 and CDR2 from the germline V gene are SGHVS and FNYEAQ. This CDR3 is built from 15 residues. The ends lost 5 bases at V and 7 bases at J; junction bases unmatched: 8. The CDR3 is CASSPPGQGINEQFF. DNA for the CDR3: TGTGCCAGCAGCCCGCCGGGACAGGGGATTAATGAGCAGTTCTTC.

The chain couples TRBV20-1 to TRBJ2-1; D possibly corresponds to TRBD2 (5 bases). The CDR3 contains 14 residues. The V and J ends lost 3 bases and 0 bases respectively, with 9 bases between them. In germline, CDR1 is DFQATT, CDR2 SNEGSKA (reference sequence). CDR3 nucleotide sequence: TGCAGTGCTAGGCGTGGGAGCTCCTACAATGAGCAGTTCTTC. Translation: CSARRGSSYNEQFF.

This clonotype appeared many times. This chain uses TRBV12-5 with TRBJ2-7; D is possibly TRBD2 (6 bases). The V and J ends lost 6 bases and 1 base respectively, with 10 bases between them. Germline V lookup: CDR1 LGHNT, CDR2 FRNRAP. The CDR3 is 13 amino acids. The CDR3 here is CASGQGLSYEQYF. CDR3 in DNA: TGTGCTAGTGGCCAGGGACTTTCCTACGAGCAGTACTTC.

This clonotype was recorded a few times. The rearrangement joins TRBV6-6 to TRBJ2-7, with TRBD1 matching 9 bases. V shed 8 bases, J shed 1 base, and the junction held 9 bases outside the gene matches. CDR1 and CDR2 (germline): MNHNY, SVGAGI (reference sequence). The CDR3 has 15 residues. As DNA, the CDR3 is TGTGCCAGCTTACGCCCGGGACAGGGTTCCTACGAGCAGTACTTC. Residues: CASLRPGQGSYEQYF.

The chain is built from TRBV6-5 and TRBJ1-1; D may be TRBD1 (5 bases). The germline V and J ends were trimmed by 6 bases and 4 bases, with 21 bases remaining between them. CDR1 and CDR2 from the germline V gene are MNHEY and SVGAGI. This CDR3 region has 16 residues. Written as DNA, the CDR3 is TGTGCCAGCAGCACCAGTGGGGGTAGGGGTAGCACTGAAGCTTTCTTT. Protein sequence: CASSTSGGRGSTEAFF.

This clonotype showed up just a few times. The V gene is TRBV28, the J gene TRBJ2-7; D unresolved. The CDR3 is 12 residues long. V was clipped by 8 bases and J by 3 bases, with 11 bases between them. Germline CDR1 reads MDHEN; CDR2 reads SYDVKM. The CDR3 nucleotides are TGTGCCAGCTCTCAACCGGGCTACGAGCAGTACTTC. Its translation is CASSQPGYEQYF.

V is TRBV27 and J is TRBJ2-7; 9 bases fit TRBD2. Germline CDR1 MNHEY, CDR2 SMNVEV (reference sequence). The ends lost 3 bases at V and 0 bases at J; junction bases unmatched: 3. CDR3 size: 15 residues. CDR3 nucleotides: TGTGCCAGCAGTTTTAGCGGGAGATCCTCCTACGAGCAGTACTTC. This sequence encodes CASSFSGRSSYEQYF.

The chain combines TRBV10-3 with TRBJ1-2; 10 nucleotides line up with TRBD1. The CDR3 sequence is 14 residues long. Germline-derived CDR1 and CDR2 are ENHRY and SYGVKD. V trimming: 4 bases; J trimming: 6 bases; junction bases outside the gene matches: 5. DNA of the CDR3: TGTGCCATCAGTGGGAGACAGGGGGCAGATGGCTACACCTTC. Protein: CAISGRQGADGYTF.

Points on this clonotype: Sequence at one end of the junction differs from germline and may be a read error. The chain couples TRBV9 to TRBJ2-3; D perhaps matches TRBD1 (6 bases). Germline V lookup: CDR1 SGDLS, CDR2 YYNGEE. This CDR3 has 16 amino acids. The CDR3 protein is CASSVVGGEGTDTRYF. For the CDR3, the DNA is TGTGCCAGCAGCGTAGTAGGGGGAGAAGGCACAGATACGCGGTATTTT.

This chain connects TRBV6-5 to TRBJ2-1, with D perhaps assigned TRBD1 or TRBD2 (5 bases each). The CDR3 is 15 amino acids. Trimming stripped 4 bases from V and 4 bases from J, with 14 bases between. Germline CDR1 and CDR2: MNHEY and SVGAGI. CDR3 nucleotides: TGTGCCAGCAGTTCCGACTGGGGGATTTACAATGAGCAGTTCTTC. Its translation is CASSSDWGIYNEQFF.

V is TRBV12-3 or TRBV12-4 and J is TRBJ1-2; the match to TRBD1 covers 7 bases. Unmatched junction bases numbered 11, after V lost 1 base and J lost 3 bases. The CDR3 extends over 17 amino acids. The CDR3 DNA follows: TGTGCCAGCAGTTTAGTCGGCGACAGGGTATTGGACTATGGCTACACCTTC. This gives the protein CASSLVGDRVLDYGYTF.

The V call is TRBV2, the J call TRBJ2-3; D might be TRBD2 (6 bases). Germline CDR1 SNHLY, CDR2 FYNNEI. V dropped 8 bases and J dropped 3 bases, with 12 bases sitting between them. The length of the CDR3 is 13 residues. In nucleotides, the CDR3 is TGTGCCAGCTCGGGAGTGGAAACAGATACGCAGTATTTT. It yields the protein CASSGVETDTQYF.

The chain links TRBV5-1 to TRBJ2-3, with TRBD2 matching 14 bases. This CDR3 contains 19 residues. J gave up 1 base and V 3 bases, and 10 bases lay outside the gene matches. Germline CDR1 is SGHRS and CDR2 is YFSETQ. The CDR3 reads CASSSAGTSGRRGTDTQYF. CDR3 in DNA: TGCGCCAGCAGCTCGGCCGGGACTAGCGGGAGAAGAGGCACAGATACGCAGTATTTT.

CDR3 region: CASSLNHRASYNEQFF. CDR3 in DNA: TGTGCCAGCAGCTTAAATCACAGGGCCTCCTACAATGAGCAGTTCTTC. The chain is built from TRBV7-8 and TRBJ2-1; D may be TRBD1 (6 bases). CDR3 length equals 16 residues. The V end lost 2 bases, the J end lost 0 bases, and 11 bases lay between the germline ends. Germline lookup yields CDR1 SGHVS and CDR2 FQNEAQ.